These 25 T cell receptor beta chains originate from one sample sequenced in a study of T cells after yellow fever vaccination. TCRdb re-derived calls from the 5' RACE reads in MiXCR, one entry per CDR3 protein. The data show about 230,000 distinct CDR3 sequences, less than 7.5% seen once. The sample in question was CD4+ T cells sorted from PBMCs, obtained on the day of the yellow fever booster vaccination. The receptors derive from a young man who received the YFV17D yellow fever vaccine.

This clonotype was seen a few times. Here the CDR3 reads CSASRPGLLGIADEQFF. In nucleotides, the CDR3 is TGCAGTGCTAGCCGCCCTGGACTACTCGGTATAGCGGATGAGCAGTTCTTC. The rearrangement links TRBV20-1 to TRBJ2-1, with D perhaps matching TRBD2 (6 bases). CDR1 is DFQATT, CDR2 SNEGSKA, per germline (reference sequence). Trimming took off 3 bases at V and 8 bases at J, with 26 bases between the two ends. This CDR3 has 17 amino acids.

The V gene is TRBV27, the J gene TRBJ2-1; 7 nucleotides match TRBD1. Germline assignment: CDR1 MNHEY and CDR2 SMNVEV (reference sequence). The CDR3 runs 15 residues. J lost 10 bases, V lost 5 bases, and 14 bases had no gene match. The CDR3 spells CASSVGTANPREQFF. In DNA, the CDR3 is TGTGCCAGCAGTGTTGGGACAGCCAACCCCAGGGAGCAGTTCTTC.

In this sample, this clonotype turned up a few times. This chain connects TRBV10-3 to TRBJ2-1; the D gene is possibly TRBD1 (6 bases). V shed 11 bases and J shed 12 bases, with 23 bases lying between them. The length of the CDR3 is 13 residues. From germline, CDR1 is ENHRY and CDR2 SYGVKD. CDR3 protein: CAHRAALPTRQFF. Here the CDR3 DNA reads TGTGCCCACAGGGCTGCCCTTCCTACAAGGCAGTTCTTC.

This clonotype was detected ten times or more. V is TRBV7-2 and J is TRBJ2-7; D uncertain. Per germline, CDR1 SGHTA and CDR2 FQGNSA. The length of the CDR3 is 16 residues. V shed 5 bases and J shed 0 bases, with 17 bases lying between them. The CDR3 loop is CASSRRGGGNSYEQYF. The CDR3 DNA sequence: TGTGCCAGCAGCCGTCGTGGTGGCGGCAACTCCTACGAGCAGTACTTC.

The table lists this clonotype with many counts. The CDR3 DNA follows: TGTGCCATCAGCAGTGGACAGGGGGCCTACAATGAGCAGTTCTTC. Protein: CAISSGQGAYNEQFF. V is TRBV10-3 and J is TRBJ2-1, with 10 bases identical to TRBD1. The CDR3 has 15 amino acids. In germline, CDR1 is ENHRY, CDR2 SYGVKD. J lost 2 bases, V lost 6 bases, and 4 bases had no gene match.

The chain joins TRBV6-1 to TRBJ2-7; a weak D match, TRBD1 (6 bases). Germline values: CDR1 MNHNS, CDR2 SASEGT. CDR3 length: 15 amino acids. Trimming cost V 7 bases and J 5 bases, with 21 bases left between them. The CDR3 is CASTITRGAAHEQYF. The CDR3 nucleotides read TGTGCCAGCACCATCACCAGGGGTGCCGCCCACGAGCAGTACTTC.

The chain joins TRBV3-1 to TRBJ1-2, with 8 positions matching TRBD1. The CDR3 is 14 amino acids. CDR1 and CDR2 (germline): LGHDT, YNNKEL (reference sequence). The junction had 1 base not matched to a gene; V was cut back by 2 bases and J by 2 bases. CDR3: CASSQQGANYGYTF. CDR3 nucleotides: TGTGCCAGCAGCCAACAGGGGGCCAACTATGGCTACACCTTC. Full variable domain (remainder filled in from reference TRBV3-1 and TRBJ1-2): DTAVSQTPKYLVTQMGNDKSIKCEQNLGHDTMYWYKQDSKKFLKIMFSYNNKELIINETVPNRFSPKSPDKAHLNLHINSLELGDSAVYFCASSQQGANYGYTFGSGTRLTVV.

This clonotype has at least ten counts. This chain joins TRBV7-2 and TRBJ1-1; perhaps TRBD1 as D (6 bases). Germline V gene data show CDR1 as SGHTA and CDR2 as FQGNSA. This CDR3 has 16 residues. V was clipped by 1 base and J by 4 bases, with 16 bases between them. The CDR3 nucleotides are TGTGCCAGCAGCTTAGGGGGGCTAGGGATCGGCACTGAAGCTTTCTTT. As protein: CASSLGGLGIGTEAFF. Looking up the rest from reference TRBV7-2 and TRBJ1-1 gives the full variable domain: GAGVSQSPSNKVTEKGKDVELRCDPISGHTALYWYRQSLGQGLEFLIYFQGNSAPDKSGLPSDRFSAERTGGSVSTLTIQRTQQEDSAVYLCASSLGGLGIGTEAFFGQGTRLTVV.

This clonotype was observed at least ten times. V gene TRBV29-1 combines with J gene TRBJ2-7; 9 bases match TRBD1. This CDR3 comprises 14 residues. Germline CDR1 is SQVTM and CDR2 is ANQGSEA. V shed 7 bases and J 0 bases; nucleotides not matched to a gene: 7. The CDR3 region is CSAGGQGSSYEQYF. CDR3 DNA: TGCAGCGCTGGGGGACAGGGCAGCTCCTACGAGCAGTACTTC.

The gene calls are TRBV5-4 and TRBJ1-6; 9 nucleotides match TRBD1. After removal of 3 bases from V and 7 bases from J, the junction contained 8 bases not matched to a gene. The CDR3 has 16 amino acids. Per the germline V gene, CDR1 is SGHNT and CDR2 is YYREEE (reference sequence). CDR3 sequence: CASSYNTGGKNSPLHF. CDR3 DNA sequence: TGTGCCAGCAGCTACAATACAGGGGGCAAGAATTCACCCCTCCACTTT.

Many counts were recorded for this clonotype. CDR3 protein: CSASLAGGWQFF. The CDR3, as DNA: TGCAGTGCTAGCCTAGCGGGAGGGTGGCAGTTCTTC. The rearrangement joins TRBV20-1 to TRBJ2-1; 12 nucleotides match TRBD2. V was pared by 3 bases and J by 12 bases, with 3 bases of the junction left unmatched. The CDR3 has 12 residues. The germline V gene encodes CDR1 DFQATT and CDR2 SNEGSKA (reference sequence).

This clonotype was detected ten times or more. This sequence joins TRBV5-5 and TRBJ2-2; possible D gene TRBD1, 5 bases. The CDR3 totals 15 residues. Trimming removed 0 bases at V and 6 bases at J, with 12 bases between. In germline, CDR1 is SGHKS, CDR2 YYEKEE (reference sequence). The CDR3 protein is CASSLVQGFPGELFF. Here the CDR3 DNA reads TGTGCCAGCAGCTTGGTGCAGGGATTCCCCGGGGAGCTGTTTTTT.

This clonotype was found many times. J is TRBJ2-7 and V is TRBV3-1; D gene ambiguous. V lost 2 bases to trimming and J lost 6 bases, with 17 bases between them. CDR1 and CDR2 (germline): LGHDT, YNNKEL (reference sequence). This CDR3 has 15 amino acids. In DNA form, the CDR3 reads TGTGCCAGCAGCCAAAGTCCCCTGGGCATTCCCGAGCAGTACTTC. This encodes CASSQSPLGIPEQYF.

Ten or more counts support this clonotype. This chain joins TRBV7-2 and TRBJ2-3, with 12 bases lining up with TRBD2. Germline CDR1 and CDR2: SGHTA and FQGNSA. The junction had 4 bases not matched to a gene; V was cut back by 4 bases and J by 2 bases. The length of the CDR3 is 16 residues. CDR3: CASSSTSGSPTDTQYF. The CDR3 DNA is TGTGCCAGCAGCTCGACTAGCGGGAGCCCCACAGATACGCAGTATTTT.

This clonotype was seen many times. V gene TRBV12-3 or TRBV12-4 combines with J gene TRBJ1-6; TRBD1 is a possible D gene (5 bases). The CDR3 extends over 16 amino acids. The V and J ends lost 6 bases and 8 bases respectively, with 20 bases between them. The CDR3 DNA follows: TGTGCCAGCAGCCCCTCGGGGGGACTAAGGCATTCACCCCTCCACTTT. Its translation is CASSPSGGLRHSPLHF.

The V gene is TRBV18, the J gene TRBJ2-1; D remains unclear. This CDR3 is 14 amino acids long. The germline gives CDR1 KGHSH, CDR2 LQKENI. V lost 3 bases, J lost 7 bases, and 13 bases lay in between. The CDR3 region is CASSPGRNNNEQFF. In DNA, the CDR3 is TGTGCCAGCTCACCGGGTCGGAACAATAATGAGCAGTTCTTC.

This clonotype was seen at least ten times. The chain employs TRBV7-8 and TRBJ2-3; 10 bases line up with TRBD1. Per germline, CDR1 SGHVS and CDR2 FQNEAQ. The CDR3 contains 16 residues. Unmatched junction bases numbered 7, after V lost 4 bases and J lost 3 bases. The CDR3 spells CASSSGGGQGTDTQYF. In DNA form, the CDR3 reads TGTGCCAGCAGCTCCGGGGGGGGACAGGGGACAGATACGCAGTATTTT.

This clonotype was seen only a few times. The V call is TRBV7-9, the J call TRBJ1-2; D not certain. The V gene lost 4 bases and the J gene lost 5 bases, with 2 bases spanning the gap. Germline V gene lookup returns CDR1 SEHNR and CDR2 FQNEAQ (reference sequence). The CDR3 loop spans 10 amino acids. This CDR3 is CASSSYGYTF. CDR3 DNA: TGTGCCAGCAGCTCTTATGGCTACACCTTC.

The sample holds a few counts of this clonotype. This chain uses TRBV20-1 with TRBJ2-5; the D gene is possibly TRBD1 (5 bases). The V end lost 3 bases, the J end lost 5 bases, and 13 bases lay between the germline ends. Germline values: CDR1 DFQATT, CDR2 SNEGSKA (reference sequence). The CDR3 consists of 13 residues. CDR3 residues: CSASRMGRETQYF. The CDR3 nucleotides are TGCAGTGCTAGTAGGATGGGGCGGGAGACCCAGTACTTC.

This chain uses TRBV19 with TRBJ1-4, with TRBD1 matching 8 bases. CDR1 and CDR2 (germline): LNHDA, SQIVND (reference sequence). J gave up 8 bases and V 4 bases, and 9 bases lay outside the gene matches. The CDR3 totals 15 residues. CDR3 nucleotides: TGTGCCAGTAGTACGACGGGACAGGACTTGGAAAAACTGTTTTTT. Amino acid sequence: CASSTTGQDLEKLFF.

This clonotype was seen at least ten times. This chain uses TRBV11-2 with TRBJ2-2, with D maybe TRBD2 (6 bases). V was trimmed by 0 bases and J by 6 bases, leaving 11 bases between them. This CDR3 region has 15 residues. Germline values: CDR1 SGHAT, CDR2 FQNNGV. For the CDR3, the DNA is TGTGCCAGCAGCTTAGACGGACTACCTCCCGGGGAGCTGTTTTTT. Encoded protein: CASSLDGLPPGELFF.

Of note for this clonotype: Given a much more abundant clone one base away, this may be a read error. This CDR3 fails to terminate in the conserved phenylalanine or tryptophan, so it likely reflects a read error. This chain connects TRBV6-1 to TRBJ1-2; 9 nucleotides line up with TRBD1. V shed 6 bases, J shed 8 bases, and the junction held 10 bases outside the gene matches. This CDR3 has 14 residues. Germline V CDR1 and CDR2: MNHNS, SASEGT. CDR3 DNA sequence: TGTGCCAGCAGGGCGTCGGGACAGGGATTCGGCTACACCATC. This sequence encodes CASRASGQGFGYTI.

This clonotype has just a few counts. The chain carries TRBV5-5 and TRBJ2-7; D unclear. The CDR3 is 12 amino acids. V lost 1 base and J 5 bases, leaving 7 bases between the germline ends. Germline CDR1 SGHKS, CDR2 YYEKEE (reference sequence). CDR3 region: CASSLRLDEQYF. In DNA form, the CDR3 reads TGTGCCAGCAGCTTGCGGTTGGACGAGCAGTACTTC.

This clonotype was picked up many times. The chain employs TRBV15 and TRBJ2-1; no definite D call. Per the germline V gene, CDR1 is LNHNV and CDR2 is YYDKDF (reference sequence). Trimming removed 4 bases at V and 3 bases at J, with 10 bases between. This CDR3 is built from 14 residues. Here the CDR3 DNA reads TGTGCCACCAGCACTCTTGACAACTACAATGAGCAGTTCTTC. As protein: CATSTLDNYNEQFF.

The chain recombines TRBV19 with TRBJ2-7; no clear D gene. Germline assignment: CDR1 LNHDA and CDR2 SQIVND (reference sequence). Trimming stripped 3 bases from V and 2 bases from J, with 8 bases between. CDR3 length equals 13 residues. The DNA of the CDR3 is TGTGCCAGTAGTATGGTCTTCCCCTACGAGCAGTACTTC. This translates into CASSMVFPYEQYF.